This TCR beta chain was found in a study of blood T cell repertoires in COVID-19. In the study overall: Samples taken during acute and convalescent COVID-19 were collected in the United States, Italy and Spain. PBMCs, B-cell-depleted T cells, or T cells provided the cDNA or gDNA that made up the material.

V dropped 6 bases and J dropped 0 bases, with 9 bases sitting between them. Germline CDR1 and CDR2: MNHEY and SVGAGI. The CDR3 is 14 amino acids. Original analysis: Scientists estimated how many nucleated cells there were by amplifying reference gene primers. TCRdb's table, derived via immunoSEQ multiplex PCR, lists solely in-frame clones and lacks some. For V, J and clone size, that table is used; D and trimming come from the DNA. The sample lists fewer than 450,000 clones; about 93% were seen once. Sequencing was carried out using peripheral blood. This TCR was recovered from a woman younger than 35 who had recovered from COVID-19. The chain is built from TRBV6-5 and TRBJ1-3, with D tentatively TRBD1 (5 bases). The CDR3 DNA sequence: TGTGCCAGCAGGACAGCGACCTCTGGAAACACCATATATTTT. It is translated as CASRTATSGNTIYF.